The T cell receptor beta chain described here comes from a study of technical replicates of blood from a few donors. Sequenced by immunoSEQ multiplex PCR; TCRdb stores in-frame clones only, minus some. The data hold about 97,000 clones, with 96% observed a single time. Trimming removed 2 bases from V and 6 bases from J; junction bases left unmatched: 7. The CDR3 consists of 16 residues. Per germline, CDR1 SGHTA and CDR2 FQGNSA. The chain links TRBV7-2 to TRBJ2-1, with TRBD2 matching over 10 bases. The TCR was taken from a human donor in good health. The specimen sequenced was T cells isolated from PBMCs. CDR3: CASSLRLAGALNEQFF. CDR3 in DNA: TGTGCCAGCAGCTTACGCCTAGCGGGAGCCCTCAATGAGCAGTTCTTC.